Below, one T cell receptor (beta chain) is given with its context. What it recognizes is unknown. At one boundary the junction diverges from the germline segment, which might be a read error. Patients aged 18 to 65 with hyperthyroidism were newly diagnosed, with duration under 2 months. Diagnostic decisions used clinical symptoms, serum thyroxine and TRAb, thyroid ultrasound and orbital computed tomography. Fresh 10 ml peripheral blood yielded PBMCs. Researchers took RNA transcripts and amplified the TCR beta CDR3 regions from them. The HTBI set primed first-round TCR CDR3 RT-PCR. TCRdb analysed the multiplex PCR reads with MiXCR anew, one entry per CDR3 protein. The sample carries hundreds of thousands of distinct CDR3 sequences, around 40% recorded once. Germline CDR1 is SGDLS and CDR2 is YYNGEE. This CDR3 region has 12 residues. The data originate from a study of T cells in Graves' hyperthyroidism and ophthalmopathy.

Study results and caveats: Among clonotypes expanded in thyroid above 0.001, most were also found in blood.

The sequenced sample was blood. The V gene is TRBV9, the J gene TRBJ2-7; D gene ambiguous. The source is a woman aged 40-49 years with Graves' hyperthyroidism. The CDR3 spells CASSTGSYVQYF. The CDR3, as DNA: TGTGCCTCGTCGACCGGCTCCTACGTGCAGTACTTC.